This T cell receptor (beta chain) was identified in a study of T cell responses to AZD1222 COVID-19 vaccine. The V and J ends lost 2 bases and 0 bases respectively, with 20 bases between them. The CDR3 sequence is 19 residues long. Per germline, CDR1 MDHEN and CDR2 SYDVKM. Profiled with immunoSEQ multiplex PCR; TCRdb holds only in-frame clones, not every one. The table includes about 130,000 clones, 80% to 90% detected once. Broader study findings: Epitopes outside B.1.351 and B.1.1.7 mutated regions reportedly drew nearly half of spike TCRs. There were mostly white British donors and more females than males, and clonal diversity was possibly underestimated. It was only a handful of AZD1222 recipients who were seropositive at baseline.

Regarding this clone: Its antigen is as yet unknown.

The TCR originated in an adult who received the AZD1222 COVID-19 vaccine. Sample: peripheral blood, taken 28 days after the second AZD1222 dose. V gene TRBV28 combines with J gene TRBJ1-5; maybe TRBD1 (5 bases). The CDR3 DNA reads TGTGCCAGCAGTTTAGTAGACCTCGCTGGGGGTATTAGCAATCAGCCCCAGCATTTT. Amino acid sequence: CASSLVDLAGGISNQPQHF.